This passage covers 2 T cell receptor beta chains from one sample sequenced in a study of blood T cell repertoires in COVID-19. Sequencing was performed with immunoSEQ multiplex PCR; in TCRdb, only in-frame clones are kept and a portion is missing. Of 150,000 or so clones listed, about nine tenths are singletons. The sample taken for sequencing was PBMCs or T cells enriched from blood (not recorded which). These receptors were taken from a woman aged 35 to 49 who had been exposed to COVID-19.

J is TRBJ2-7 and V is TRBV11-2; perhaps TRBD1 as D (5 bases). The V gene lost 5 bases and the J gene lost 0 bases, with 20 bases spanning the gap. The CDR3 runs to 17 residues. In germline, CDR1 is SGHAT, CDR2 FQNNGV. CDR3 protein: CASSPLTGVGLSYEQYF. The DNA for the CDR3 is TGTGCCAGCAGCCCTTTAACAGGTGTAGGGCTCTCCTACGAGCAGTACTTC.

J is TRBJ2-4 and V is TRBV10-3, with 7 bases matching TRBD1. This CDR3 contains 13 residues. V trimming: 8 bases; J trimming: 4 bases; junction bases outside the gene matches: 5. Germline CDR1 ENHRY, CDR2 SYGVKD. The CDR3 nucleotides read TGTGCCATCGGTGGGACAGAGAAAAACATTCAGTACTTC. As protein: CAIGGTEKNIQYF.